These T cell receptor beta chains were read from a single sample in a study of cytomegalovirus exposure and HLA in healthy donors. Sequencing used immunoSEQ multiplex PCR; TCRdb keeps in-frame clones, though not all of them. The table has 160,000 or so clones, 80% seen once. The sequencing input was PBMCs. The origin of the receptors is a male donor in good health and CMV-seropositive. Each CDR3 is given with its conserved first and last residue. Fields, in order: CDR3 protein, CDR3 DNA, V gene, J gene, CDR3 length, D gene, clone size. D genes are given only for firm matches. Rows may omit the clone size; those that give it use once, few, many or a size class.

CDR3: CASSPAPDSYNEQFF
DNA: TGCGCCAGCAGCCCGGCCCCGGACAGTTACAATGAGCAGTTCTTC
V: TRBV5-1
J: TRBJ2-1
length: 15
D: .
size: .

CDR3: CASSLAASGVSYEQYF
DNA: TGCGCCAGCAGCTTGGCGGCTAGCGGGGTCTCCTACGAGCAGTACTTC
V: TRBV5-1
J: TRBJ2-7
length: 16
D: TRBD2
size: .

CDR3: CASRGEGLYTEAFF
DNA: TGTGCCAGCAGAGGGGAGGGTTTGTACACTGAAGCTTTCTTT
V: TRBV6-5
J: TRBJ1-1
length: 14
D: .
size: once

CDR3: CASSLSGGLGEQYF
DNA: TGTGCCAGCAGTTTGTCGGGAGGGCTAGGGGAGCAGTACTTC
V: TRBV27
J: TRBJ2-7
length: 14
D: TRBD2
size: .

CDR3: CASRQRQSTNEKLFF
DNA: TGTGCCAGCAGACAAAGACAGTCAACTAATGAAAAACTGTTTTTT
V: TRBV7-2
J: TRBJ1-4
length: 15
D: .
size: .

CDR3: CASSLAGSEQYF
DNA: TGCGCCAGCAGCTTGGCCGGGTCCGAGCAGTACTTC
V: TRBV5-1
J: TRBJ2-7
length: 12
D: .
size: .

CDR3: CSIGTGKEPQHF
DNA: TGCAGCATCGGGACAGGGAAGGAGCCCCAGCATTTT
V: TRBV29-1
J: TRBJ1-5
length: 12
D: TRBD1
size: .

CDR3: CASSLLAGRTDTQYF
DNA: TGTGCCAGCAGCCTACTAGCGGGCCGCACAGATACGCAGTATTTT
V: TRBV6-5
J: TRBJ2-3
length: 15
D: TRBD2
size: .

CDR3: CASSVDGGRYTDTQYF
DNA: TGTGCCAGCAGCGTAGACGGGGGGCGATACACAGATACGCAGTATTTT
V: TRBV9
J: TRBJ2-3
length: 16
D: .
size: once

CDR3: CASSLSRGHPYGYTF
DNA: TGTGCCAGCAGTTTATCAAGGGGACACCCCTATGGCTACACCTTC
V: TRBV27
J: TRBJ1-2
length: 15
D: .
size: .

CDR3: CASGNRGLVYGYTF
DNA: TGTGCCAGCGGGAACAGGGGGCTGGTCTATGGCTACACCTTC
V: TRBV2
J: TRBJ1-2
length: 14
D: TRBD1
size: .

CDR3: CASSYSGRSEQFF
DNA: TGTGCCAGCAGTTACTCGGGGAGGTCTGAGCAGTTCTTC
V: TRBV6-5
J: TRBJ2-1
length: 13
D: .
size: .

CDR3: CAISDGDRVGYEQYF
DNA: TGTGCCATCAGTGACGGGGACAGGGTTGGTTACGAGCAGTACTTC
V: TRBV10-3
J: TRBJ2-7
length: 15
D: TRBD1
size: .

CDR3: CSEAVASTDTQYF
DNA: TGCAGTGAAGCGGTAGCTAGCACAGATACGCAGTATTTT
V: TRBV29-1
J: TRBJ2-3
length: 13
D: .
size: .

CDR3: CSATSRGAFF
DNA: TGCAGTGCCACCTCTCGGGGTGCTTTCTTT
V: TRBV20-1
J: TRBJ1-1
length: 10
D: .
size: .

CDR3: CASSPAVRELFF
DNA: TGTGCCAGCTCACCGGCGGTCAGGGAGCTGTTTTTT
V: TRBV18
J: TRBJ2-2
length: 12
D: .
size: .

CDR3: CASNIRDRGRGLFF
DNA: TGTGCCAGCAACATCCGGGACAGGGGAAGGGGCCTGTTTTTT
V: TRBV28
J: TRBJ2-2
length: 14
D: TRBD1
size: .

CDR3: CAISPGTGVERTEAFF
DNA: TGTGCCATCAGCCCCGGGACAGGGGTGGAACGGACTGAAGCTTTCTTT
V: TRBV10-3
J: TRBJ1-1
length: 16
D: TRBD1
size: once

CDR3: CASSIYRDRLTNEKLFF
DNA: TGTGCCAGTAGTATATATAGGGACAGGCTGACTAATGAAAAACTGTTTTTT
V: TRBV19
J: TRBJ1-4
length: 17
D: TRBD1
size: .

CDR3: CAWSKQGRSTEAFF
DNA: TGTGCCTGGAGTAAACAGGGGCGTAGTACTGAAGCTTTCTTT
V: TRBV30
J: TRBJ1-1
length: 14
D: TRBD1
size: few

CDR3: CAWGQDRGNQPQHF
DNA: TGTGCCTGGGGTCAGGACAGGGGGAATCAGCCCCAGCATTTT
V: TRBV30
J: TRBJ1-5
length: 14
D: TRBD1
size: .

CDR3: CASSLVESEQYF
DNA: TGTGCCAGCAGCTTAGTGGAGAGCGAGCAGTACTTC
V: TRBV11-2
J: TRBJ2-7
length: 12
D: .
size: .

CDR3: CASSGGGGGQPQHF
DNA: TGTGCCAGCAGTGGAGGGGGTGGAGGTCAGCCCCAGCATTTT
V: TRBV2
J: TRBJ1-5
length: 14
D: .
size: .

CDR3: CASSHDVSRGSQYF
DNA: TGTGCCAGCAGTCATGACGTAAGCAGGGGGTCTCAGTATTTT
V: TRBV25-1
J: TRBJ2-3
length: 14
D: TRBD1
size: .

CDR3: CASSFRGTSGRKADTQYF
DNA: TGTGCCAGCAGTTTTAGGGGGACTAGCGGGAGGAAGGCAGATACGCAGTATTTT
V: TRBV27
J: TRBJ2-3
length: 18
D: TRBD2
size: .

CDR3: CASSPRRRNGAFF
DNA: TGTGCCAGCAGCCCCCGGCGGCGGAACGGGGCTTTCTTT
V: TRBV7-2
J: TRBJ1-1
length: 13
D: .
size: .

CDR3: CARSLAGFSNSPLHF
DNA: TGTGCCAGAAGCTTGGCAGGGTTTAGTAATTCACCCCTCCACTTT
V: TRBV5-3
J: TRBJ1-6
length: 15
D: .
size: .

CDR3: CASSGGGSRISQETQYF
DNA: TGTGCCAGCAGTGGGGGGGGCAGTCGAATCTCCCAAGAGACCCAGTACTTC
V: TRBV2
J: TRBJ2-5
length: 17
D: .
size: .

CDR3: CASRVTAAGNTIYF
DNA: TGTGCCAGCAGGGTGACAGCCGCTGGAAACACCATATATTTT
V: TRBV2
J: TRBJ1-3
length: 14
D: .
size: .

CDR3: CASSQERTSGSYTQYF
DNA: TGCGCCAGCAGCCAAGAAAGAACTAGCGGGAGCTATACGCAGTATTTT
V: TRBV4-3
J: TRBJ2-3
length: 16
D: TRBD2
size: .

CDR3: CASSQGVSGSYEQYF
DNA: TGTGCCAGCAGTCAGGGAGTAAGCGGGTCCTACGAGCAGTACTTC
V: TRBV6-4
J: TRBJ2-7
length: 15
D: .
size: .

CDR3: CASSRGQEPDGYTF
DNA: TGTGCCAGCAGCAGGGGACAGGAGCCCGATGGCTACACCTTC
V: TRBV7-2
J: TRBJ1-2
length: 14
D: TRBD1
size: .

CDR3: CASSVLAGGPSYEQYF
DNA: TGCGCCAGCAGCGTACTAGCGGGAGGCCCTTCCTACGAGCAGTACTTC
V: TRBV5-1
J: TRBJ2-7
length: 16
D: TRBD2
size: .

CDR3: CASSQVYREGQPQHF
DNA: TGTGCCAGCAGCCAAGTCTACAGGGAAGGTCAGCCCCAGCATTTT
V: TRBV4-2
J: TRBJ1-5
length: 15
D: .
size: .

CDR3: CASSRGTANTGELFF
DNA: TGTGCCAGCAGCCGGGGGACAGCGAACACCGGGGAGCTGTTTTTT
V: TRBV11-2
J: TRBJ2-2
length: 15
D: .
size: once

CDR3: CASSGADSSYNEQFF
DNA: TGCGCCAGCAGTGGTGCCGACAGCTCCTACAATGAGCAGTTCTTC
V: TRBV5-1
J: TRBJ2-1
length: 15
D: .
size: .

CDR3: CASSQVQGRNTEAFF
DNA: TGCGCCAGCAGCCAAGTACAGGGTAGGAACACTGAAGCTTTCTTT
V: TRBV4-3
J: TRBJ1-1
length: 15
D: .
size: .

CDR3: CSVSGQYYEQYF
DNA: TGCAGCGTCTCGGGACAGTACTACGAGCAGTACTTC
V: TRBV29-1
J: TRBJ2-7
length: 12
D: TRBD1
size: few

CDR3: CASSLAGQMNSPLHF
DNA: TGTGCCAGCAGCTTAGCGGGGCAGATGAATTCACCCCTCCACTTT
V: TRBV7-2
J: TRBJ1-6
length: 15
D: .
size: .

CDR3: CATLEANSYEQYF
DNA: TGTGCCACCCTCGAGGCAAACTCCTACGAGCAGTACTTC
V: TRBV19
J: TRBJ2-7
length: 13
D: .
size: .

CDR3: CASSYSRGPAYEQYF
DNA: TGTGCCAGCAGTTACTCCAGGGGGCCAGCCTACGAGCAGTACTTC
V: TRBV6-5
J: TRBJ2-7
length: 15
D: TRBD1
size: .

CDR3: CASSDTGISYEQYF
DNA: TGTGCCAGCAGTGATACCGGGATCTCCTACGAGCAGTACTTC
V: TRBV28
J: TRBJ2-7
length: 14
D: .
size: few

CDR3: CASSEPGSSYEQYF
DNA: TGTGCCAGCAGTGAACCCGGGAGCTCCTACGAGCAGTACTTC
V: TRBV6-5
J: TRBJ2-7
length: 14
D: .
size: .

CDR3: CASSLEALAGRAGELFF
DNA: TGTGCCAGCAGCTTAGAAGCACTAGCGGGAAGGGCCGGGGAGCTGTTTTTT
V: TRBV7-6
J: TRBJ2-2
length: 17
D: TRBD2
size: .

CDR3: CASSLNGPPGNEQFF
DNA: TGTGCCAGCAGCTTGAACGGCCCCCCGGGGAATGAGCAGTTCTTC
V: TRBV13
J: TRBJ2-1
length: 15
D: .
size: .

CDR3: CASSSQGDTEAFF
DNA: TGTGCCAGCAGCTCACAGGGGGACACTGAAGCTTTCTTT
V: TRBV7-9
J: TRBJ1-1
length: 13
D: TRBD1
size: .

CDR3: CASSLWEILQGEIETQYF
DNA: TGTGCCAGCAGCTTATGGGAGATTCTCCAGGGGGAAATAGAGACCCAGTACTTC
V: TRBV11-2
J: TRBJ2-5
length: 18
D: TRBD1
size: .

CDR3: CSSTESTVNYGYTF
DNA: TGTTCCAGCACCGAATCCACAGTTAACTATGGCTACACCTTC
V: TRBV7-9
J: TRBJ1-2
length: 14
D: .
size: .

CDR3: CASSPLSTDTQYF
DNA: TGTGCCAGCAGCCCCTTAAGCACAGATACGCAGTATTTT
V: TRBV6-5
J: TRBJ2-3
length: 13
D: .
size: .

CDR3: CASREAASGNTIYF
DNA: TGTGCCAGCAGGGAGGCGGCCTCTGGAAACACCATATATTTT
V: TRBV28
J: TRBJ1-3
length: 14
D: .
size: .

CDR3: CASSPQHLRETQYF
DNA: TGTGCCAGCTCACCACAGCACCTGAGGGAGACCCAGTACTTC
V: TRBV18
J: TRBJ2-5
length: 14
D: .
size: .

CDR3: CSVPGGERPGELFF
DNA: TGCAGCGTTCCCGGGGGGGAGCGGCCCGGGGAGCTGTTTTTT
V: TRBV29-1
J: TRBJ2-2
length: 14
D: TRBD2
size: .

CDR3: CAIRDRDTFYEQYF
DNA: TGTGCCATCAGGGACAGGGATACTTTCTACGAGCAGTACTTC
V: TRBV10-3
J: TRBJ2-7
length: 14
D: TRBD1
size: few

CDR3: CASSYRGHEQYF
DNA: TGCGCCAGCAGCTACAGGGGGCACGAGCAGTACTTC
V: TRBV5-1
J: TRBJ2-7
length: 12
D: TRBD1
size: .

CDR3: CASSPKTGGSNEQFF
DNA: TGTGCCAGCAGCCCTAAGACGGGGGGCTCCAATGAGCAGTTCTTC
V: TRBV7-3
J: TRBJ2-1
length: 15
D: .
size: .

CDR3: CASSQAGQGAGNTIYF
DNA: TGTGCCAGCAGCCAGGCGGGACAGGGGGCTGGAAACACCATATATTTT
V: TRBV5-6
J: TRBJ1-3
length: 16
D: TRBD1
size: few

CDR3: CASRPPGQGLEQYF
DNA: TGTGCCAGCAGGCCCCCGGGACAGGGATTAGAGCAGTACTTC
V: TRBV6-5
J: TRBJ2-7
length: 14
D: TRBD1
size: .

CDR3: CAWRELSAGSPLHF
DNA: TGTGCCTGGAGGGAACTCTCAGCGGGGTCACCCCTCCACTTT
V: TRBV30
J: TRBJ1-6
length: 14
D: .
size: .

CDR3: CAPGDRSTEAFF
DNA: TGTGCCCCGGGGGATCGAAGCACTGAAGCTTTCTTT
V: TRBV5-8
J: TRBJ1-1
length: 12
D: .
size: .